This entry lists 16 T cell receptor beta chains sequenced from one sample in a study of monozygotic twins with inflammatory bowel disease (dated by TCRdb to about 2019). Library method: 5' RACE. Sequenced on an Illumina HiSeq 2500. TCRdb reprocessed the reads and assigns one entry to each CDR3 protein sequence, leaving out DNA. This sample's clone table shows some 440,000 distinct CDR3 sequences. 2% to 2.5% of the sample rests with the top ten. Material for sequencing was blood. Receptors were obtained from a human donor with ulcerative colitis or Crohn's disease, or a healthy co-twin of an affected twin (not recorded which).

V gene TRBV5-1 combines with J gene TRBJ2-1; TCRdb selects TRBD1, and the lack of DNA leaves this call unchecked. Germline assignment: CDR1 SGHRS and CDR2 YFSETQ. The CDR3 has 14 residues. This chain's CDR3 is CASRRDTYYNEQFF.

The chain has TRBV11-1 and TRBJ2-4; as DNA is missing, the TRBD1 call by TCRdb cannot be tested. Germline values: CDR1 SGHAT, CDR2 FQDESV (reference sequence). The CDR3 length is 19 residues. The CDR3 here is CASSSSGTGAALAKNIQYF.

This rearrangement joins TRBV4-2 to TRBJ1-4; there is no DNA to check the TCRdb D call of TRBD1. The CDR3 spans 16 residues. Per germline, CDR1 LGHNA and CDR2 YNFKEQ. Here the CDR3 reads CASSQLVPGGAEKLFF.

CDR3 loop: CAWRERGPLHF. The chain joins TRBV30 to TRBJ1-6. CDR3 length: 11 residues. Germline CDR1 reads GTSNPN; CDR2 reads SVGIG (reference sequence).

V and J are TRBV25-1 and TRBJ2-5; TCRdb indicates TRBD2, and absent DNA this call remains unverified. The CDR3 totals 17 residues. CDR1 and CDR2 (germline): MGHDK, SYGVNS. CDR3 region: CASSRLEGTATRGTQYF.

The rearrangement uses TRBV29-1 and TRBJ2-5; there is no DNA to check the TCRdb D call of TRBD2. This CDR3 spans 14 amino acids. In germline, CDR1 is SQVTM, CDR2 ANQGSEA. The CDR3 loop is CSGGSASGGETQYF.

The chain carries TRBV5-1 and TRBJ1-4; TCRdb's D call of TRBD1 is untestable without DNA. Per the germline V gene, CDR1 is SGHRS and CDR2 is YFSETQ. This CDR3 is 14 amino acids long. CDR3 sequence: CASTLGGVGEKLFF. Together with reference TRBV5-1 and TRBJ1-4, the CDR3 gives the full variable domain: KAGVTQTPRYLIKTRGQQVTLSCSPISGHRSVSWYQQTPGQGLQFLFEYFSETQRNKGNFPGRFSGRQFSNSRSEMNVSTLELGDSALYLCASTLGGVGEKLFFGSGTQLSVL.

The chain has TRBV6-1 and TRBJ2-7; TCRdb calls TRBD1, which cannot be checked without DNA. CDR1 and CDR2 (germline): MNHNS, SASEGT. The CDR3 has 16 residues. CDR3 region: CASSLHRGRASYEQYF.

The rearrangement links TRBV20-1 to TRBJ2-5. Germline CDR1 reads DFQATT; CDR2 reads SNEGSKA (reference sequence). The length of the CDR3 is 12 residues. Here the CDR3 reads CSASTFQETQYF.

V is TRBV6-1 and J is TRBJ1-5. The CDR3 contains 17 residues. CDR1 and CDR2 (germline): MNHNS, SASEGT. CDR3 region: CASSKRGTGLSNQPQHF.

The chain is built from TRBV11-3 and TRBJ2-1; TCRdb picks TRBD1, but there is no DNA to check that call. This CDR3 region has 14 residues. The germline CDR1 and CDR2 sequences are SGHNT and YENEEA. The CDR3 spells CASSPGETNNEQFF.

The chain uses TRBV7-6 and TRBJ1-2; TCRdb reports TRBD1, a call that lacks DNA to check it against. From germline, CDR1 is SGHVS and CDR2 FNYEAQ. The CDR3 loop spans 16 amino acids. The CDR3 reads CASSPGTGHAPYGYTF.

The V call is TRBV6-1, the J call TRBJ2-5; TCRdb lists TRBD1, though no DNA is available to test this call. In germline, CDR1 is MNHNS, CDR2 SASEGT. The CDR3 covers 13 residues. The CDR3 spells CASSRGLKETQYF.

The gene calls are TRBV13 and TRBJ1-6. This CDR3 contains 14 residues. The germline V gene encodes CDR1 PRHDT and CDR2 FYEKMQ (reference sequence). The CDR3 loop is CASSGMVGNSPLHF.

The chain couples TRBV5-1 to TRBJ2-3; TCRdb designates TRBD1, a call that cannot be tested without DNA. This CDR3 region has 18 residues. Germline V gene sequence: CDR1 SGHRS, CDR2 YFSETQ. The CDR3 region is CASSRWGGRSPKTDTQYF.

The rearrangement uses TRBV7-9 and TRBJ1-4. Germline V CDR1 and CDR2: SEHNR, FQNEAQ (reference sequence). CDR3 length: 15 amino acids. CDR3 amino acids: CASSLEASTNEKLFF. Full variable domain (missing parts from reference TRBV7-9 and TRBJ1-4): DTGVSQNPRHKITKRGQNVTFRCDPISEHNRLYWYRQTLGQGPEFLTYFQNEAQLEKSRLLSDRFSAERPKGSFSTLEIQRTEQGDSAMYLCASSLEASTNEKLFFGSGTQLSVL.